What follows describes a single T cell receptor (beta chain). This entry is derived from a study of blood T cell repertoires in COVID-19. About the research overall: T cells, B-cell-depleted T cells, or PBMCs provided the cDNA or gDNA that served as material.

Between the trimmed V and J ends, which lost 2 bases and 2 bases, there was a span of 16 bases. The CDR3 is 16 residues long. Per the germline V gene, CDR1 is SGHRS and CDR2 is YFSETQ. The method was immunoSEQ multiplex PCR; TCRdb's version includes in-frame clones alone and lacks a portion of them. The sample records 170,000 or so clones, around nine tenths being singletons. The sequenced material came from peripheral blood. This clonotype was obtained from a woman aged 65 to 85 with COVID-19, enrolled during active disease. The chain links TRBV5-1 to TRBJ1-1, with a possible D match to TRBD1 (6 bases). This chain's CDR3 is CASSFGVLGANTEAFF. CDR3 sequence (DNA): TGCGCCAGCAGCTTTGGGGTACTGGGGGCTAACACTGAAGCTTTCTTT. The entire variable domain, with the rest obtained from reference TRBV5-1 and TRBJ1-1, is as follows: KAGVTQTPRYLIKTRGQQVTLSCSPISGHRSVSWYQQTPGQGLQFLFEYFSETQRNKGNFPGRFSGRQFSNSRSEMNVSTLELGDSALYLCASSFGVLGANTEAFFGQGTRLTVV.